This entry lists 23 T cell receptor beta chains sequenced from one sample in a study of blood T cell repertoires in COVID-19 (dated by TCRdb to 2020 to 2021). To prepare the library, the immunoSEQ multiplex PCR assay was applied. The immuneACCESS repertoire file appears here via TCRdb, limited to in-frame rearrangements. These files lack a portion of the clones; in checked studies, under half of the deficit traces to unresolved V genes, and the cause of the others is not known. The sample yields about 530,000 clones; about 89% were counted once. The top ten constitute 7.5% to 9% of the sample. The sequencing sample was made of peripheral blood. The receptors shown here come from a woman between 45 and 65 years old with COVID-19, enrolled during active disease.

The V call is TRBV29-1, the J call TRBJ1-1, with unresolved D. The length of the CDR3 is 14 residues. Per germline, CDR1 SQVTM and CDR2 ANQGSEA. The germline V and J ends were trimmed by 1 base and 2 bases, with 11 bases remaining between them. The DNA of the CDR3 is TGCAGCGTTGAAGGTAGCAGAACTAACACTGAAGCTTTCTTT. This gives the protein CSVEGSRTNTEAFF.

The rearrangement uses TRBV6-5 and TRBJ2-7; 8 bases agree with TRBD1. Germline-derived CDR1 and CDR2 are MNHEY and SVGAGI. The V and J ends lost 6 bases and 7 bases, in that order; junction bases with no gene match: 11. The length of the CDR3 is 14 residues. CDR3 loop: CASRTGQETGEQYF. The DNA of the CDR3 is TGTGCCAGCAGAACGGGACAGGAGACTGGGGAGCAGTACTTC.

This chain links TRBV28 with TRBJ2-2, with D perhaps matching TRBD2 (6 bases). Per the germline V gene, CDR1 is MDHEN and CDR2 is SYDVKM. Trimming took off 10 bases at V and 3 bases at J, with 15 bases between the two ends. The CDR3 has 14 residues. The CDR3 region has the DNA TGTGCCATACCCGGAGGGGAGTACACCGGGGAGCTGTTTTTT. Translation gives CAIPGGEYTGELFF.

The V call is TRBV10-2, the J call TRBJ1-4; D remains unclear. The V and J ends lost 4 bases and 3 bases respectively, with 6 bases between them. CDR3 length: 13 amino acids. Germline CDR1 and CDR2: WSHSY and SAAADI. The CDR3 DNA follows: TGCGCCAGCAGTGTCACTTCTAATGAAAAACTGTTTTTT. As protein: CASSVTSNEKLFF.

J is TRBJ1-5 and V is TRBV6-5, with 9 bases matching TRBD1. The CDR3 totals 14 residues. Trimming cost V 6 bases and J 4 bases; bases outside gene matches: 4. Germline V gene sequence: CDR1 MNHEY, CDR2 SVGAGI. The CDR3 DNA is TGTGCCAGCAGCGGGACAGGGCGTAATCAGCCCCAGCATTTT. This codes for CASSGTGRNQPQHF.

This chain uses TRBV5-4 with TRBJ2-3, with a possible D match to TRBD1 (6 bases). CDR3 length: 15 residues. V lost 4 bases to trimming and J lost 10 bases, with 22 bases between them. CDR1 is SGHNT, CDR2 YYREEE, per germline (reference sequence). CDR3 in DNA: TGTGCCAGCAGCAGGTACTCGGACAGAAAATCGTCGCAGTATTTT. Amino acids: CASSRYSDRKSSQYF.

V is TRBV2 and J is TRBJ1-1; D remains unclear. CDR3 size: 14 residues. Germline loops: CDR1 SNHLY, CDR2 FYNNEI. V dropped 5 bases and J dropped 5 bases, with 15 bases sitting between them. The CDR3 nucleotides are TGTGCCAGCAGTCGACGGGTAATTCTGACTGAAGCTTTCTTT. It codes for CASSRRVILTEAFF.

This chain connects TRBV5-1 to TRBJ1-2, with 7 bases lining up with TRBD1. There are 14 residues in the CDR3. Germline CDR1 and CDR2: SGHRS and YFSETQ. V gave up 3 bases and J gave up 4 bases; unmatched junction bases: 6. CDR3 protein: CASSYGQESYGYTF. The CDR3 coding sequence is TGCGCCAGCAGCTATGGACAGGAGAGCTATGGCTACACCTTC.

The gene calls are TRBV6-5 and TRBJ2-7, with TRBD2 matching 12 bases. The germline V gene has CDR1 MNHEY and CDR2 SVGAGI. Unmatched junction bases numbered 5, after V lost 6 bases and J lost 2 bases. The CDR3 spans 15 residues. The CDR3 spells CASSQLAGGAYEQYF. Written as DNA, the CDR3 is TGTGCCAGCAGCCAACTAGCGGGGGGCGCCTACGAGCAGTACTTC.

This clone appeared a few times. J is TRBJ2-7 and V is TRBV6-5; unclear D gene. The CDR3 runs 14 residues. Deletions cut 2 bases from V and 3 bases from J, with 11 bases between. Germline V gene sequence: CDR1 MNHEY, CDR2 SVGAGI. The CDR3 loop reads CASSYRASGYEQYF. DNA for the CDR3: TGTGCCAGCAGTTACAGAGCTTCTGGCTACGAGCAGTACTTC.

The rearrangement joins TRBV18 to TRBJ1-1, with D uncertain. The V end lost 8 bases, the J end lost 4 bases, and 14 bases lay between the germline ends. CDR3 length: 13 residues. Germline-derived CDR1 and CDR2 are KGHSH and LQKENI. CDR3 in amino acids: CASASKASTEAFF. DNA for the CDR3: TGTGCCAGCGCATCTAAAGCGAGCACTGAAGCTTTCTTT.

The chain joins TRBV7-9 to TRBJ1-1, with D maybe TRBD1 (5 bases). CDR1 and CDR2 from the germline V gene are SEHNR and FQNEAQ (reference sequence). V was clipped by 3 bases and J by 8 bases, with 13 bases between them. This CDR3 has 13 residues. The CDR3 DNA sequence: TGTGCCAGCAGCTTGACAGAAGGTACAGAAGCTTTCTTT. Translated: CASSLTEGTEAFF.

The rearrangement joins TRBV12-3 or TRBV12-4 to TRBJ2-3; D may be TRBD2 (7 bases). This CDR3 is built from 12 residues. Trimming took off 7 bases at V and 7 bases at J, with 12 bases between the two ends. DNA for the CDR3: TGTGCCAGCATGGGGGGGCGGAATACGCAGTATTTT. Protein product: CASMGGRNTQYF.

The J gene is TRBJ1-4, the V gene TRBV19, with D possibly matching TRBD1 (5 bases). This CDR3 contains 15 residues. Deletions cut 1 base from V and 4 bases from J, with 10 bases between. Germline lookup yields CDR1 LNHDA and CDR2 SQIVND (reference sequence). The CDR3 loop is CASSIGNRYNEKLFF. CDR3 nucleotides: TGTGCCAGTAGTATAGGAAACAGGTATAATGAAAAACTGTTTTTT. Full variable domain (remainder filled in from reference TRBV19 and TRBJ1-4): DGGITQSPKYLFRKEGQNVTLSCEQNLNHDAMYWYRQDPGQGLRLIYYSQIVNDFQKGDIAEGYSVSREKKESFPLTVTSAQKNPTAFYLCASSIGNRYNEKLFFGSGTQLSVL.

The rearrangement links TRBV7-3 to TRBJ1-2; 9 nucleotides line up with TRBD1. CDR3 length: 17 amino acids. Germline CDR1 SGHTA, CDR2 FQGTGA. V was pared by 5 bases and J by 8 bases, with 18 bases of the junction left unmatched. For the CDR3, the DNA is TGTGCCAGCAGCACCCAAACCGACAGGGGGTTAGGAGAGGGCTACACCTTC. Protein sequence: CASSTQTDRGLGEGYTF.

The chain is built from TRBV19 and TRBJ2-7; 9 bases match TRBD1. Per the germline V gene, CDR1 is LNHDA and CDR2 is SQIVND (reference sequence). The CDR3 spans 15 residues. J gave up 3 bases and V 2 bases, and 5 bases lay outside the gene matches. Written as DNA, the CDR3 is TGTGCCAGTAGTATAAGAACGGGACAGGGCTACGAGCAGTACTTC. It encodes CASSIRTGQGYEQYF.

This clone appeared a single time. The chain combines TRBV9 with TRBJ2-7; 11 nucleotides align to TRBD1. The germline gives CDR1 SGDLS, CDR2 YYNGEE. This CDR3 comprises 15 residues. The junction had 8 bases not matched to a gene; V was cut back by 4 bases and J by 5 bases. CDR3 region: CASSPRTGGLNEQYF. The CDR3 DNA reads TGTGCCAGCAGCCCCCGGACAGGGGGCCTCAACGAGCAGTACTTC.

Concerning this clone itself: Other DNA sequences in this specimen translate into the identical CDR3. V gene TRBV4-1 combines with J gene TRBJ1-2; 7 bases are shared with TRBD1. Germline CDR1 is MGHRA and CDR2 is YSYEKL. After removal of 1 base from V and 6 bases from J, the junction contained 2 bases not matched to a gene. There are 13 residues in the CDR3. CDR3 loop: CASSQGQGDGYTF. The CDR3 nucleotides read TGCGCCAGCAGCCAAGGCCAGGGGGATGGCTACACCTTC.

This sequence joins TRBV12-3 or TRBV12-4 and TRBJ1-1; tentative D call: TRBD1 (6 bases). Trimming took 8 bases from V and 3 from J, leaving 13 bases between them. The CDR3 is made up of 13 amino acids. The CDR3 nucleotides are TGTGCCAGCCAAACTCAGGGGTACACTGAAGCTTTCTTT. Its translation: CASQTQGYTEAFF.

This clone appeared a few times. The chain has TRBV3-1 (or the pseudogene TRBV3-2) and TRBJ2-3, with 7 bases lining up with TRBD2. The V gene's germline CDR1 is LGHDT and CDR2 YNNKEL (reference sequence). The J segment lost 0 bases and the V segment lost 5 bases, leaving 8 bases of the junction unmatched. This CDR3 has 16 residues. CDR3 region: CASSKGRAGSTDTQYF. CDR3 DNA sequence: TGTGCCAGCAGCAAAGGTCGAGCGGGGAGCACAGATACGCAGTATTTT.

The V gene is TRBV14, the J gene TRBJ1-6; no definite D call. CDR3 length equals 13 residues. V was cut by 8 bases and J by 8 bases, with 13 bases left in between. CDR1 and CDR2 from the germline V gene are SGHDN and FVKESK. CDR3 nucleotide sequence: TGTGCCAGCCCGGGAGGGTTCGATTCACCCCTCCACTTT. As protein: CASPGGFDSPLHF. The full variable domain, in which reference TRBV14 and TRBJ1-6 provide the parts outside the CDR3, is EAGVTQFPSHSVIEKGQTVTLRCDPISGHDNLYWYRRVMGKEIKFLLHFVKESKQDESGMPNNRFLAERTGGTYSTLKVQPAELEDSGVYFCASPGGFDSPLHFGNGTRLTVT.

The genes are TRBV10-3 and TRBJ2-3, with TRBD2 as a possible D gene (6 bases). The germline CDR1 and CDR2 sequences are ENHRY and SYGVKD. This CDR3 comprises 14 residues. V dropped 5 bases and J dropped 2 bases, with 11 bases sitting between them. The CDR3 loop reads CAISQGDSTDTQYF. The CDR3 DNA sequence: TGTGCCATCAGTCAAGGGGACTCCACAGATACGCAGTATTTT.

This chain connects TRBV7-3 to TRBJ1-2; 7 nucleotides agree with TRBD1. Per the germline V gene, CDR1 is SGHTA and CDR2 is FQGTGA. The V segment lost 0 bases and the J segment 8 bases; nucleotides outside the gene matches: 12. The CDR3 extends over 16 amino acids. The CDR3 reads CASSLTGRQGTEGYTF. Here the CDR3 DNA reads TGTGCCAGCAGCTTAACGGGGCGACAGGGAACGGAAGGCTACACCTTC.